This T cell receptor (beta chain) was captured by sequencing in a study of blood T cell repertoires in COVID-19. Study as a whole: The cDNA or gDNA used as material had been derived from T cells, B-cell-depleted T cells, or PBMCs.

The V gene's germline CDR1 is LNHDA and CDR2 SQIVND (reference sequence). The ends were cut back, 4 bases at V and 0 bases at J, with 13 bases in the middle. CDR3 length equals 16 residues. Original processing methods: Quantification of nucleated cells was approximated via reference gene primer amplification. Using immunoSEQ multiplex PCR, the repertoire was profiled, and TCRdb retains in-frame clones only, with some absent. D and trimming come from the DNA, and the V and J calls and clone size come from that table. The table has around 95,000 clones, roughly 80% seen once. This clone turned up a few times.

The receptor's source is a woman over 75 with acute or convalescent COVID-19. The sequenced sample was peripheral blood. The rearrangement uses TRBV19 and TRBJ1-5; D possibly corresponds to TRBD1 (6 bases). The CDR3 sequence is CASSRRGAYSNQPQHF. The CDR3 nucleotides are TGTGCCAGTAGTAGGCGGGGGGCCTATAGCAATCAGCCCCAGCATTTT. The full variable domain, its missing parts supplied by reference TRBV19 and TRBJ1-5, is DGGITQSPKYLFRKEGQNVTLSCEQNLNHDAMYWYRQDPGQGLRLIYYSQIVNDFQKGDIAEGYSVSREKKESFPLTVTSAQKNPTAFYLCASSRRGAYSNQPQHFGDGTRLSIL.